This TCR beta chain emerged from a study of blood T cell repertoires in COVID-19. The wider study: The United States, Italy and Spain were the sources of the acute and convalescent COVID-19 samples.

Cohorts were assigned according to the clinical history that participants reported. Per the germline V gene, CDR1 is SGHRS and CDR2 is YFSETQ. The V gene lost 5 bases and the J gene lost 0 bases, with 12 bases spanning the gap. The CDR3 spans 15 residues. Original processing methods: Estimated nucleated cell counts came from reference gene primer amplification. Sequencing was performed with immunoSEQ multiplex PCR; in TCRdb, only in-frame clones are kept and a portion is missing. V and J calls and clone size are given by that table; D and trimming were obtained from the DNA. This table holds 300,000 or so clones, approximately 84% found once.

The sequence came from a woman aged 30 to 39 who had recovered from COVID-19. The rearrangement links TRBV5-1 to TRBJ2-1; TRBD2 is a possible D gene (6 bases). The sequenced sample was PBMCs or T cells enriched from blood (not recorded which). In DNA form, the CDR3 reads TGCGCCAGCAGGCCCGGGACTTCCTCCTACAATGAGCAGTTCTTC. This translates into CASRPGTSSYNEQFF.